This TCR beta chain was captured in a study of cytomegalovirus exposure and HLA in healthy donors. General study results and limits: The likely explanation for a cluster of highly shared sequence variants was sequencing artifact. About 87% or about 30% of the time was how often most TCR beta V segments were productive, according to an earlier analysis.

Of note for this clone: What it binds is not known.

PCR amplification relied on 60 Vbeta primers (plus 13 Jbeta primers). TCRdb's table, derived via immunoSEQ multiplex PCR, lists solely in-frame clones and lacks some. Of about 130,000 clones listed, 8.5% to 10% are singletons. CDR3 length: 17 amino acids. V was clipped by 6 bases and J by 1 base, with 20 bases between them. CDR1 and CDR2 from the germline V gene are ENHRY and SYGVKD. The sample consisted of PBMCs. The sequence was obtained from a middle-aged man in good health and CMV-seronegative. The rearrangement uses TRBV10-3 and TRBJ2-3; D possibly corresponds to TRBD2 (7 bases). CDR3 amino acids: CAISPTGGRGGTDTQYF. Here the CDR3 DNA reads TGTGCCATCAGCCCTACCGGGGGGCGGGGAGGCACAGATACGCAGTATTTT.